This T cell receptor beta chain emerged from a study of Graves' ophthalmopathy and Graves' hyperthyroidism. Study as a whole: Stable hyperthyroidism denotes an absence of ophthalmopathy throughout 18 months of follow-up.

Investigators amplified TCR beta CDR3 regions from RNA transcripts. HTBI-primed RT-PCR formed the first round, and a multiplex PCR formed the second. One entry per CDR3 protein, called by TCRdb with MiXCR from the multiplex PCR reads. Here the sample spans roughly 600,000 distinct CDR3 sequences, 39% being singletons. Losses at the gene ends were 2 bases for V and 6 bases for J; bases not matched to a gene: 6. The CDR3 has 15 residues. CDR1 and CDR2 from the germline V gene are KGHDR and SFDVKD. Whole-study findings and limits: The study's model predicted ophthalmopathy progression at over 55% sensitivity and approximately 72% specificity.

Diagnosis was based on clinical symptoms, serum thyroxine, TRAb, thyroid ultrasound and orbital computed tomography. The sample holds many counts of this clonotype. As yet, its antigen is unknown. The TCR sequence derives from an adult man with Graves' hyperthyroidism. The sample was peripheral blood or thyroid tissue (not recorded which). V and J are TRBV24-1 and TRBJ1-5; 7 bases map to TRBD1. CDR3 DNA: TGTGCCACCAGTGATTCCAGACAGGGCCTTCAGCCCCAGCATTTT. Protein product: CATSDSRQGLQPQHF.